The following is a TCR beta chain sequence with its context. The ends were cut back, 2 bases at V and 0 bases at J, with 8 bases in the middle. The length of the CDR3 is 15 residues. Germline CDR1 and CDR2: SNHLY and FYNNEI. This specimen comes from a study of blood T cell repertoires in COVID-19. Study at large: Material from acute and convalescent COVID-19 was sourced from the United States, Italy and Spain. Sources were T cells, B-cell-depleted T cells, or PBMCs; the material itself was cDNA or gDNA.

Original processing methods: By means of reference gene primer amplification, nucleated cell counts were estimated. Clones were read by immunoSEQ multiplex PCR, and TCRdb kept only the in-frame ones, dropping some. V, J and clone size are those of that table, while D and trimming were read from the DNA. The sample includes roughly 250,000 clones, approximately 78% of them seen just once. The V gene is TRBV2, the J gene TRBJ1-5; D possibly corresponds to TRBD1 (5 bases). The specimen sequenced was peripheral blood. The receptor's source is an older woman with active or convalescent COVID-19. This CDR3 reads CASSELDSSNQPQHF. CDR3 DNA: TGTGCCAGCAGTGAATTAGACAGTAGCAATCAGCCCCAGCATTTT.